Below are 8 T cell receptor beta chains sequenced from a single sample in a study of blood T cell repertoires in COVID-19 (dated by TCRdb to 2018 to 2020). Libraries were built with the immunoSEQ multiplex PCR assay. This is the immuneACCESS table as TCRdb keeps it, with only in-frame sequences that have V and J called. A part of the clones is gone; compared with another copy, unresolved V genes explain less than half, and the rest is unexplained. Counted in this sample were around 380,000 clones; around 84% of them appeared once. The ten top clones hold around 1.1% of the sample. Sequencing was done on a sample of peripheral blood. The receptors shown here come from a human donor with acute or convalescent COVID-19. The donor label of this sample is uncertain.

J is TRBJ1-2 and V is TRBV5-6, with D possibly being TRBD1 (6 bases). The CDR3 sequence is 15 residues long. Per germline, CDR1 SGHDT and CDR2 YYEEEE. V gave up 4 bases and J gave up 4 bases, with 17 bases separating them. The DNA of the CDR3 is TGTGCCAGCAGCCCCCGACAGGTTGGGGCCTATGGCTACACCTTC. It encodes CASSPRQVGAYGYTF.

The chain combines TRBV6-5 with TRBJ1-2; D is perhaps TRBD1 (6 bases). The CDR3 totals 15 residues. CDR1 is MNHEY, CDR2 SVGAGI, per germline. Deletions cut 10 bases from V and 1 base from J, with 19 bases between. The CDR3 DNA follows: TGTGCCACCGAAAACCGGGACACCAATAACTATGGCTACACCTTC. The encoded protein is CATENRDTNNYGYTF.

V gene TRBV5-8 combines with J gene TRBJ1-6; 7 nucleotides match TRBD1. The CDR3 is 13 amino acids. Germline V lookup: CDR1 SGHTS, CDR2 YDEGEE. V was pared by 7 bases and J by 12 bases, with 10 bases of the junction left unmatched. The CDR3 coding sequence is TGTGCCAGCGCGGACAGGTTAATTGGACCCCTCCACTTT. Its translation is CASADRLIGPLHF.

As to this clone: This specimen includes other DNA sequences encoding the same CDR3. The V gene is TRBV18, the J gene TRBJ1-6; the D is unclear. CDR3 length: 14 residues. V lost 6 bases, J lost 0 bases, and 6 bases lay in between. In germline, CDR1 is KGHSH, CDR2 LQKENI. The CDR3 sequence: CASSRDSYNSPLHF. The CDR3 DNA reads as TGTGCCAGCTCGAGGGACTCCTATAATTCACCCCTCCACTTT.

The CDR3 nucleotides are TGTGCCAGCAGCCAAGATTGGGCAGGGGGCCTGTCTGGGGCCAACGTCCTGACTTTC. Amino acid sequence: CASSQDWAGGLSGANVLTF. The chain is built from TRBV3-1 (or the pseudogene TRBV3-2) and TRBJ2-6, with TRBD1 matching 8 bases. The V and J ends lost 0 bases and 1 base, in that order; junction bases with no gene match: 8. CDR1 is LGHDT, CDR2 YNNKEL, per germline (reference sequence). The CDR3 is 19 amino acids.

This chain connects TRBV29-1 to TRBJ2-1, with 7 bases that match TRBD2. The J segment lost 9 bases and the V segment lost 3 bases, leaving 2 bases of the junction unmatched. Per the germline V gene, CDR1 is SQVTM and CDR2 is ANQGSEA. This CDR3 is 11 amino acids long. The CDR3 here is CSVDAGAEQFF. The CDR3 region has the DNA TGCAGCGTTGACGCGGGAGCTGAGCAGTTCTTC.

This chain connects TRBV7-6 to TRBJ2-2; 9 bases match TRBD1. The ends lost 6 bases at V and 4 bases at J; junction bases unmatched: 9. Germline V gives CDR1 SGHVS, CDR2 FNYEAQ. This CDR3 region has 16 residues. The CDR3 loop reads CASRPTGGFSTGELFF. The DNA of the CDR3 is TGTGCCAGCAGACCCACAGGGGGCTTCAGCACCGGGGAGCTGTTTTTT.

CDR3 sequence: CASRPGGWVQPQHF. CDR3 sequence (DNA): TGTGCCAGCCGCCCAGGGGGCTGGGTTCAGCCCCAGCATTTT. The chain has TRBV19 and TRBJ1-5; 8 nucleotides agree with TRBD1. The CDR3 has 14 amino acids. Germline assignment: CDR1 LNHDA and CDR2 SQIVND (reference sequence). The V and J ends lost 9 bases and 6 bases, in that order; junction bases with no gene match: 10.